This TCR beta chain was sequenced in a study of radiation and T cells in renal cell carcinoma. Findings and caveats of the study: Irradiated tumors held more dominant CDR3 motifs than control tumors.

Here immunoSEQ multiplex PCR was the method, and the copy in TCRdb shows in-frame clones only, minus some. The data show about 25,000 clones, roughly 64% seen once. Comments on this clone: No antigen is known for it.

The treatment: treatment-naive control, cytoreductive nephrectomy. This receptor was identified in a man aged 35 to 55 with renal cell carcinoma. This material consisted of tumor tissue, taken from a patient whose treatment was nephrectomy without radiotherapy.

CDR3 residues: CASSQVVGGNSPLHF. The CDR3 region has the DNA TGTGCCAGCAGCCAAGTAGTGGGCGGTAATTCACCCCTCCACTTT. The chain has TRBV6-5 and TRBJ1-6; D remains unclear. CDR3 length equals 15 residues. Per germline, CDR1 MNHEY and CDR2 SVGAGI. V gave up 6 bases and J gave up 6 bases, with 15 bases separating them.